A selection of T cell receptor beta chains follows, all from one sample in a study of T-cell reconstitution after alpha-beta-depleted transplantation in children. MiXCR, applied by TCRdb to the PCR reads, yields one record per CDR3 protein. Altogether a few hundred thousand distinct CDR3 sequences are present, around two fifths being singletons, with the ten largest covering under 30%. The sequencing here drew on PBMCs, taken before TCRalphabeta/CD19-depleted stem cell transplant. Receptors were obtained from a girl aged 2-10 years with aplastic anemia, due to receive a stem cell transplant. Both conserved end residues are part of each CDR3. A D gene is named only where the DNA matches it firmly. Clone size is given for some rows only: seen once, a few or many times, or a class if the clone is expanded.

d_gene,abundance,j_gene,v_gene,CDR3nt,CDR3aa
-,-,TRBJ1-1,TRBV4-1,TGCGCCAGCAGCCAAGTACAGGGAGGAGGGACTGAAGCTTTCTTT,CASSQVQGGGTEAFF
TRBD1,few,TRBJ2-5,TRBV5-1,TGCGCCAGCAGCTTGACAGGGGATGAGACCCAGTACTTC,CASSLTGDETQYF
TRBD1,once,TRBJ2-3,TRBV19,TGTGCCAGTAGGGGGACAGGACAAACAGATACGCAGTATTTT,CASRGTGQTDTQYF
TRBD1,many,TRBJ2-1,TRBV7-2,TGTGCCAGCAGCGTAGACAGGGCCTATCCCAATGAGCAGTTCTTC,CASSVDRAYPNEQFF
-,many,TRBJ2-3,TRBV28,TGTGCCAGCAGCCCCGACGGACTAAGCACAGATACGCAGTATTTT,CASSPDGLSTDTQYF
-,few,TRBJ2-7,TRBV7-9,TGTGCCAGCAGCTTGGAGTTAAGAGGCGAGCAGTACTTC,CASSLELRGEQYF
-,few,TRBJ2-1,TRBV7-2,TGTGCCAGCAGCGCGGGACCAAAAGTATTC,CASSAGPKVF
-,-,TRBJ2-5,TRBV5-6,TGTGCCAGCAGCTTGACACTAGAGGCGGGGTACCAAGAGACCCAGTACTTC,CASSLTLEAGYQETQYF
-,-,TRBJ2-2,TRBV15,TGTGCCACCGAAAGCGGCAGGCTCGACACCGGGGAGCTGTTTTTT,CATESGRLDTGELFF
-,few,TRBJ2-3,TRBV28,TGTGCCAGCAGTCACAGGACCACCCGGAGGGATACGCAGTATTTT,CASSHRTTRRDTQYF
-,-,TRBJ2-5,TRBV5-1,TGCGCCAGCAGCTTGGCGTTTGGAGGGGGCCAAGAGACCCAGTACTTC,CASSLAFGGGQETQYF
TRBD1,few,TRBJ1-2,TRBV5-1,TGCGCCAGCAGCTCTAGGACAGGGGGCTATGGCTACACCTTC,CASSSRTGGYGYTF
-,many,TRBJ2-5,TRBV5-4,TGTGCCAGCAGCCCGGACTTCCGAGAGACCCAGTACTTC,CASSPDFRETQYF
TRBD2,-,TRBJ2-2,TRBV20-1,TGCAGTCCTAGGAGGGAGGGGAACACCGGGGAGCTGTTTTTT,CSPRREGNTGELFF
-,-,TRBJ1-3,TRBV9,TGTGCCAGCAGCTTCCAGTCAGACACCATATATTTT,CASSFQSDTIYF
-,many,TRBJ2-3,TRBV15,TGTGCCACTAGGGGAAGAAGATCTGATACGCAGTATTTT,CATRGRRSDTQYF
-,few,TRBJ1-1,TRBV5-1,TGCGCCAGCAGCTTGGTATCCAGGGGTGACACTGAAGCTTTCTTT,CASSLVSRGDTEAFF
-,many,TRBJ1-6,TRBV5-1,TGCGCCAGCAGCACCGGGGCCGAGGGATCACCCCTCCACTTT,CASSTGAEGSPLHF
TRBD1,-,TRBJ1-2,TRBV5-1,TGCGCCAGCAGGCAGGGACAGTACTATGGCTACACCTTC,CASRQGQYYGYTF
TRBD2,-,TRBJ2-1,TRBV11-2,TGTGCCAGCATCCCGGGACTAGCCCACAATGAGCAGTTCTTC,CASIPGLAHNEQFF
TRBD1,-,TRBJ2-7,TRBV29-1,TGCAGCGTTGAAGGTAGGACAGGGCCCACCTACGAGCAGTACTTC,CSVEGRTGPTYEQYF
-,-,TRBJ2-5,TRBV20-1,TGCAGTGCTTCGCTAGGCCGAACCCAGTACTTC,CSASLGRTQYF
TRBD1,-,TRBJ2-2,TRBV3-1,TGTGCCAGCAGCCAAGTCAGGACAGGGGGCATCGGGGAGCTGTTTTTT,CASSQVRTGGIGELFF
-,many,TRBJ2-2,TRBV5-1,TGCGCCAGCAGCTTGGGAACAGGGACCGGGGAGCTGTTTTTT,CASSLGTGTGELFF
-,-,TRBJ2-3,TRBV9,TGTGCCAGCAGCGTAGAGGATGGGACAGATACGCAGTATTTT,CASSVEDGTDTQYF
-,many,TRBJ2-7,TRBV12-3/TRBV12-4,TGTGCCAGCAGTTACATACTGTCCTACGAGCAGTACTTC,CASSYILSYEQYF
TRBD2,many,TRBJ2-7,TRBV5-1,TGCGCCAGCAGCTCGGGACTAGCGGGCGAGCAGTACTTC,CASSSGLAGEQYF
TRBD1,many,TRBJ2-3,TRBV7-7,TGTGCCAGCAGCTTGGGACAGGGGTACACAGATACGCAGTATTTT,CASSLGQGYTDTQYF
-,-,TRBJ2-2,TRBV19,TGTGCCAGTAGGGAGGGGACCCTATACACCGGGGAGCTGTTTTTT,CASREGTLYTGELFF
TRBD1,many,TRBJ2-7,TRBV5-1,TGCGCCAGCAGACCGGGACAGGTGTACGAGCAGTACTTC,CASRPGQVYEQYF
TRBD1,many,TRBJ1-5,TRBV20-1,TGCAGTGCGCGACAGGGCCGGAATCAGCCCCAGCATTTT,CSARQGRNQPQHF
-,-,TRBJ1-1,TRBV20-1,TGCAGTGCTAGTTGGGGGTTACGGGCTGAAGCTTTCTTT,CSASWGLRAEAFF
TRBD2,-,TRBJ2-5,TRBV4-1,TGCGCCAGCAGCCAAGATCTAATTGCGGGAGCCTTGGAGACCCAGTACTTC,CASSQDLIAGALETQYF
-,many,TRBJ1-2,TRBV5-1,TGCGCCAGCAGCTTGGAACAGCGCCTAGGGGGTGGCTACACCTTC,CASSLEQRLGGGYTF
-,-,TRBJ2-3,TRBV20-1,TGCAGTGCTAGCCCCGTATTAGTCAGGGCCTCGCAGTATTTT,CSASPVLVRASQYF
-,many,TRBJ2-1,TRBV28,TGTGCCACCGGACAGTTCCTCGGTTTCGGTGAGCAGTTCTTC,CATGQFLGFGEQFF
-,few,TRBJ1-5,TRBV5-1,TGCGCCAGCAGTGCACCCATTGGGGATCAGCCCCAGCATTTT,CASSAPIGDQPQHF
-,-,TRBJ2-3,TRBV20-1,TGCAGTGCTAGCATAAGGGATACGCAGTATTTT,CSASIRDTQYF
TRBD1,many,TRBJ2-3,TRBV12-3/TRBV12-4,TGTGCCAGCAGAGCCGAGACAGGGGGGTTGGCAGATACGCAGTATTTT,CASRAETGGLADTQYF